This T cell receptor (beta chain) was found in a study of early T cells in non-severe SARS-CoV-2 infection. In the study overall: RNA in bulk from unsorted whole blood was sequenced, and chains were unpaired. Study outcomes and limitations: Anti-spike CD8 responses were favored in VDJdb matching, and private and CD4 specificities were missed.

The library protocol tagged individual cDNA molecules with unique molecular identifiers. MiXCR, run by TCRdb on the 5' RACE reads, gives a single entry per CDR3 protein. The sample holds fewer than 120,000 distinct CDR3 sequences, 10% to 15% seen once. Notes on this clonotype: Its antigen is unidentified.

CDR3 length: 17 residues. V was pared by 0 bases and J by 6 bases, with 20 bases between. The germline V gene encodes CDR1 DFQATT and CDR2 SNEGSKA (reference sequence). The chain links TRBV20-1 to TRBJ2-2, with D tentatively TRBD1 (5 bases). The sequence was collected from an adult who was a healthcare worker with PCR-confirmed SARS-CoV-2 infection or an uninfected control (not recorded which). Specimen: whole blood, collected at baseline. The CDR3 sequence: CSARDPGQGGWAGELFF. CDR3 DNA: TGCAGTGCTAGAGATCCAGGCCAGGGTGGTTGGGCCGGGGAGCTGTTTTTT.